Each of the 21 T cell receptor beta chains below was sequenced from the same sample in a study of CD8 T cells in ankylosing spondylitis. Each CDR3 protein is one row after TCRdb ran MiXCR on the 5' RACE reads. The sample lists about 150,000 distinct CDR3 sequences, approximately 48% occurring once. Sequencing was done on a sample of synovial fluid, either unsorted or a sorted T cell fraction (not recorded which). The source of these receptors is a male donor with ankylosing spondylitis.

Only a few counts were recorded for this clonotype. The V and J genes are TRBV5-1 and TRBJ1-6, with TRBD1 matching over 11 bases. CDR1 and CDR2 from the germline V gene are SGHRS and YFSETQ. The CDR3 spans 16 residues. V lost 10 bases to trimming and J lost 7 bases; unmatched junction nucleotides: 13. CDR3 amino acids: CAGWTGGDEANSPLHF. CDR3 DNA sequence: TGCGCCGGATGGACAGGGGGCGATGAGGCGAATTCACCCCTCCACTTT.

This sequence joins TRBV29-1 and TRBJ2-2; unclear D gene. The CDR3 is 13 residues long. The germline V and J ends were trimmed by 3 bases and 6 bases, with 11 bases remaining between them. The V gene's germline CDR1 is SQVTM and CDR2 ANQGSEA. The CDR3 DNA reads TGCAGCGTTGAGTGGGCTAGGCCCGGGGAGCTGTTTTTT. Its protein product is CSVEWARPGELFF.

The chain has TRBV27 and TRBJ1-2, with D possibly matching TRBD1 (6 bases). There are 16 residues in the CDR3. CDR1 and CDR2 (germline): MNHEY, SMNVEV (reference sequence). V lost 2 bases and J 5 bases, leaving 18 bases between the germline ends. In DNA form, the CDR3 reads TGTGCCAGCAGTTTACTCCCGCACAGGGATTGGTATGGCTACACCTTC. Protein: CASSLLPHRDWYGYTF.

The J gene is TRBJ2-7, the V gene TRBV7-8, with TRBD2 identical over 8 bases. V shed 5 bases, J shed 3 bases, and the junction held 12 bases outside the gene matches. Germline V gene data show CDR1 as SGHVS and CDR2 as FQNEAQ. The CDR3 spans 16 residues. CDR3 in DNA: TGTGCCAGCAGCCCGGGGGGGGGTATCTTAAGCTACGAGCAGTACTTC. It translates to CASSPGGGILSYEQYF.

The chain recombines TRBV4-3 with TRBJ2-2; D is uncertain. There are 16 residues in the CDR3. Looked up from germline, CDR1 is LGHNA and CDR2 is YSLEER. Trimming took off 0 bases at V and 6 bases at J, with 14 bases between the two ends. This CDR3 is CASSQDVSTAPGELFF. For the CDR3, the DNA is TGCGCCAGCAGCCAAGATGTCAGTACAGCTCCCGGGGAGCTGTTTTTT.

For this clonotype: Since a much larger clone is just one base distant, this may be a read error. The chain employs TRBV12-3 or TRBV12-4 and TRBJ1-5; D gene unclear. CDR3 length equals 12 residues. The CDR3 spells CSSSLAYQPQHF. In DNA, the CDR3 is TGTTCCAGCAGCCTCGCTTATCAGCCCCAGCATTTT.

In this sample, this clonotype turned up many times. V and J are TRBV6-2 or TRBV6-3 and TRBJ1-1; D is perhaps TRBD1 (5 bases). In germline, CDR1 is MNHEY, CDR2 SVGEGT. This CDR3 is 14 amino acids long. V gave up 7 bases and J gave up 5 bases, with 17 bases separating them. CDR3 DNA: TGTGCCAGCAATAAGCCGACAGCCGGGACTGAAGCTTTCTTT. Amino acid sequence: CASNKPTAGTEAFF.

CDR3 amino acids: CATSTDRGSFLTKETQYF. The DNA of the CDR3 is TGTGCCACCAGCACCGACAGGGGGTCGTTTCTCACGAAAGAGACCCAGTACTTC. J is TRBJ2-5 and V is TRBV15; 9 nucleotides line up with TRBD1. CDR1 is LNHNV, CDR2 YYDKDF, per germline (reference sequence). CDR3 length: 18 amino acids. V trimming: 4 bases; J trimming: 3 bases; junction bases outside the gene matches: 15.

The chain carries TRBV7-9 and TRBJ1-4; D unresolved. Germline V lookup: CDR1 SEHNR, CDR2 FQNEAQ (reference sequence). V lost 3 bases, J lost 2 bases, and 10 bases lay in between. This CDR3 has 15 amino acids. CDR3 sequence (DNA): TGTGCCAGCAGCTTCCTGATTGGGACTAATGAAAAACTGTTTTTT. Its protein product is CASSFLIGTNEKLFF. Drawing the rest from reference TRBV7-9 and TRBJ1-4, the complete variable domain is DTGVSQNPRHKITKRGQNVTFRCDPISEHNRLYWYRQTLGQGPEFLTYFQNEAQLEKSRLLSDRFSAERPKGSFSTLEIQRTEQGDSAMYLCASSFLIGTNEKLFFGSGTQLSVL.

This rearrangement joins TRBV5-5 to TRBJ2-7; D is possibly TRBD2 (6 bases). CDR3 size: 14 residues. The germline V gene has CDR1 SGHKS and CDR2 YYEKEE (reference sequence). V lost 4 bases and J lost 2, with 13 bases in between. CDR3 bases: TGTGCCAGCAGCACCGGGACGGGGGCCTACGAGCAGTACTTC. Translation: CASSTGTGAYEQYF.

This clonotype showed up many times. The V gene is TRBV30, the J gene TRBJ1-1, with a possible D match to TRBD1 (5 bases). The CDR3 runs 14 residues. V lost 3 bases and J 3 bases, leaving 14 bases between the germline ends. CDR1 and CDR2 (germline): GTSNPN, SVGIG (reference sequence). CDR3 nucleotide sequence: TGTGCCTGGAGGTTGGACACCGGATACACTGAAGCTTTCTTT. The encoded protein is CAWRLDTGYTEAFF.

The chain employs TRBV18 and TRBJ1-2; no reliable D call. V gave up 3 bases and J gave up 7 bases, with 21 bases separating them. This CDR3 contains 16 residues. Germline CDR1 KGHSH, CDR2 LQKENI. This CDR3 reads CASSPHGLKHPGGYTF. The CDR3 DNA is TGTGCCAGCTCACCCCACGGCCTGAAACATCCGGGTGGCTACACCTTC.

This clonotype was seen a single time. The J gene is TRBJ1-5, the V gene TRBV29-1, with D uncertain. The CDR3 is 12 residues long. V dropped 4 bases and J dropped 9 bases, with 13 bases sitting between them. CDR1 and CDR2 (germline): SQVTM, ANQGSEA. CDR3 protein: CSVGGGVGPQHF. The CDR3 nucleotides read TGCAGCGTTGGAGGCGGGGTGGGGCCCCAGCATTTT.

This clonotype was found a few times. The V call is TRBV6-1, the J call TRBJ1-1; no reliable D call. The CDR3 has 14 residues. Germline CDR1 reads MNHNS; CDR2 reads SASEGT. V was shortened by 4 bases and J by 0 bases, with 9 bases between the two germline ends. CDR3 sequence (DNA): TGTGCCAGCAGTGTGGGAAGCTTGAACACTGAAGCTTTCTTT. Its protein is CASSVGSLNTEAFF.

This clonotype is a singleton in its sample. The chain couples TRBV28 to TRBJ2-7; D remains unclear. The V gene's germline CDR1 is MDHEN and CDR2 SYDVKM. The CDR3 loop spans 15 amino acids. V lost 4 bases, J lost 5 bases, and 18 bases lay in between. Here the CDR3 reads CASSSLNEVPHEQYF. Written as DNA, the CDR3 is TGTGCCAGCAGTTCACTAAATGAAGTTCCCCACGAGCAGTACTTC.

The chain joins TRBV6-5 to TRBJ2-1; no clear D gene. V lost 4 bases, J lost 7 bases, and 11 bases lay in between. Germline lookup yields CDR1 MNHEY and CDR2 SVGAGI. The CDR3 has 13 residues. This CDR3 is CASSFSTGNEQFF. CDR3 DNA sequence: TGTGCCAGCAGTTTCTCGACTGGGAATGAGCAGTTCTTC.

The rearrangement uses TRBV27 and TRBJ1-2; no clear D gene. V gave up 6 bases and J gave up 0 bases, with 14 bases separating them. The CDR3 has 15 amino acids. Germline V gives CDR1 MNHEY, CDR2 SMNVEV (reference sequence). CDR3 amino acids: CASSRRGIANYGYTF. The CDR3 DNA is TGTGCCAGCAGCCGCCGGGGAATAGCTAACTATGGCTACACCTTC.

V usage is TRBV5-1 and J usage is TRBJ2-1, with TRBD1 matching over 9 bases. J lost 12 bases, V lost 5 bases, and 12 bases had no gene match. The CDR3 is 14 amino acids. The germline CDR1 and CDR2 sequences are SGHRS and YFSETQ. The CDR3 spells CASRAGTGWGGQFF. DNA for the CDR3: TGCGCCAGCAGAGCCGGGACAGGGTGGGGTGGGCAGTTCTTC.

This clonotype was seen a handful of times. The chain links TRBV19 to TRBJ2-7; D perhaps matches TRBD1 (6 bases). V dropped 5 bases and J dropped 2 bases, with 10 bases sitting between them. Germline lookup yields CDR1 LNHDA and CDR2 SQIVND (reference sequence). The CDR3 covers 13 residues. The CDR3 DNA reads TGTGCCAGTAGTTGGGGGCGCACCTACGAGCAGTACTTC. Residues: CASSWGRTYEQYF.

The chain is built from TRBV18 and TRBJ2-4, with TRBD2 matching 11 bases. The CDR3 runs to 17 residues. J was trimmed by 5 bases and V by 3 bases; bases with no gene match: 9. CDR1 and CDR2 from the germline V gene are KGHSH and LQKENI. The CDR3 protein is CASSPRTSGFLENIQYF. In DNA form, the CDR3 reads TGTGCCAGCTCACCGCGGACTAGCGGGTTTTTGGAAAACATTCAGTACTTC.

This clonotype appeared a single time. This chain uses TRBV4-1 with TRBJ2-7, with 12 bases matching TRBD2. The CDR3 is 18 amino acids. The V gene end was trimmed by 0 bases and the J gene end by 2 bases; junction bases not matched to a gene: 8. From germline, CDR1 is MGHRA and CDR2 YSYEKL. CDR3 bases: TGCGCCAGCAGCCAAGAGGACAAACTAGCGGGAGGCCCCTACGAGCAGTACTTC. This translates into CASSQEDKLAGGPYEQYF.